This T cell receptor (beta chain) was recovered during a study of T cells in Graves' hyperthyroidism and ophthalmopathy. In the study overall: Specimen type is peripheral blood, collected at initial diagnosis prior to any treatment.

TCR beta CDR3 regions were amplified from RNA. TCR CDR3 regions were first amplified by RT-PCR with HTBI primers. TCRdb re-called the multiplex PCR reads with MiXCR, one entry per CDR3 protein. The table lists over 650,000 distinct CDR3 sequences, about a sixth of them singletons. A word on this clonotype: The antigen remains undetermined.

Hyperthyroidism, newly diagnosed and lasting under 2 months, affected patients aged 18 to 65. The PBMCs were sourced from fresh peripheral blood (about 10 ml). Findings and limits, study-wide: From stable hyperthyroidism, ophthalmopathy was separated by a 13 V-J model.

Trimming pared 1 base from V and 4 bases from J, leaving 17 bases between. CDR3 size: 15 residues. Germline V gene data show CDR1 as DFQATT and CDR2 as SNEGSKA (reference sequence). Sequencing used blood. The chain carries TRBV20-1 and TRBJ2-7; TRBD2 is a possible D gene (6 bases). This TCR was sampled from a man aged 18 to 30 with Graves' hyperthyroidism. The CDR3 reads CSARGLGAKAYEQYF. The CDR3 DNA reads as TGCAGTGCTAGAGGACTAGGAGCAAAGGCATACGAGCAGTACTTC.